The 24 T cell receptor beta chains below come from one sample, sequenced in a study of control samples from healthy donors and cancer patients. TCRdb's copy holds only in-frame clones and misses some; the assay was immunoSEQ multiplex PCR. Here the sample spans fewer than 70,000 clones, less than 95% being singletons. The sequencing input was blood. The source is a man aged 25 to 45 in good health.

The chain links TRBV7-9 to TRBJ1-4; weak D call: TRBD1 (5 bases). There are 17 residues in the CDR3. CDR1 is SEHNR, CDR2 FQNEAQ, per germline (reference sequence). V lost 5 bases to trimming and J lost 5 bases, with 21 bases between them. The CDR3 region is CASSDPEGMGVNEKLFF. The CDR3, as DNA: TGTGCCAGCAGCGACCCGGAGGGGATGGGTGTGAATGAAAAACTGTTTTTT.

CDR3 protein: CAWNEGAAGNQPQHF. The CDR3 region has the DNA TGTGCCTGGAACGAGGGGGCCGCAGGCAATCAGCCCCAGCATTTT. The V and J genes are TRBV30 and TRBJ1-5; 7 bases are a match to TRBD1. This CDR3 region has 15 residues. Looked up from germline, CDR1 is GTSNPN and CDR2 is SVGIG (reference sequence). The ends lost 4 bases at V and 2 bases at J; junction bases unmatched: 8. Complete variable domain (other parts from reference TRBV30 and TRBJ1-5): SQTIHQWPATLVQPVGSPLSLECTVEGTSNPNLYWYRQAAGRGLQLLFYSVGIGQISSEVPQNLSASRPQDRQFILSSKKLLLSDSGFYLCAWNEGAAGNQPQHFGDGTRLSIL.

This clone was counted once. The chain couples TRBV5-1 to TRBJ2-2; 9 nucleotides agree with TRBD1. Germline CDR1 and CDR2: SGHRS and YFSETQ. Losses at the gene ends were 5 bases for V and 1 base for J; bases not matched to a gene: 15. This CDR3 has 19 residues. CDR3 in amino acids: CASRQEGQGSWKNTGELFF. As DNA, the CDR3 is TGCGCCAGCAGGCAAGAGGGACAGGGATCGTGGAAGAACACCGGGGAGCTGTTTTTT. Supplemented by reference TRBV5-1 and TRBJ2-2, the full variable domain reads KAGVTQTPRYLIKTRGQQVTLSCSPISGHRSVSWYQQTPGQGLQFLFEYFSETQRNKGNFPGRFSGRQFSNSRSEMNVSTLELGDSALYLCASRQEGQGSWKNTGELFFGEGSRLTVL.

The chain employs TRBV5-5 and TRBJ1-5; weak D call: TRBD1 (5 bases). V lost 3 bases and J 1 base, leaving 14 bases between the germline ends. The CDR3 totals 16 residues. From germline, CDR1 is SGHKS and CDR2 YYEKEE (reference sequence). The CDR3 DNA reads as TGTGCCAGCAGCTATCTGGTCAGGGAGAGCAATCAGCCCCAGCATTTT. This codes for CASSYLVRESNQPQHF.

The J gene is TRBJ1-6, the V gene TRBV5-4; D remains ambiguous. The CDR3 length is 15 residues. Trimming shortened V by 4 bases and J by 7 bases, and 15 bases separated the two germline ends. From germline, CDR1 is SGHNT and CDR2 YYREEE (reference sequence). The CDR3 protein is CASSSTLGGNSPLHF. CDR3 nucleotide sequence: TGTGCCAGCAGCAGTACGTTGGGTGGAAATTCACCCCTCCACTTT.

This clone was seen once. J is TRBJ2-2 and V is TRBV19; D possibly matches TRBD1 or TRBD2 (6 bases each). The CDR3 length is 15 residues. Germline lookup yields CDR1 LNHDA and CDR2 SQIVND (reference sequence). The V end lost 3 bases, the J end lost 6 bases, and 14 bases lay between the germline ends. Here the CDR3 reads CASSISGAPPGELFF. The CDR3 DNA sequence: TGTGCCAGTAGTATCTCGGGGGCCCCTCCCGGGGAGCTGTTTTTT.

The chain's CDR3 is CASSHALASTEAFF. The CDR3 nucleotides are TGCGCCAGCAGCCACGCCTTAGCGTCCACTGAAGCTTTCTTT. The J gene is TRBJ1-1, the V gene TRBV4-1; no clear D. Germline loops: CDR1 MGHRA, CDR2 YSYEKL. This CDR3 contains 14 residues. Trimming took 3 bases from V and 4 from J, leaving 12 bases between them.

The genes are TRBV7-2 and TRBJ2-4; 9 bases map to TRBD2. The germline CDR1 and CDR2 sequences are SGHTA and FQGNSA. With 1 base clipped from V and 2 bases from J, the junction kept 3 bases outside the gene matches. The CDR3 consists of 16 residues. The CDR3 nucleotides are TGTGCCAGCAGCTTAGGACTAGCGGTTTCCAAAAACATTCAGTACTTC. Translating gives CASSLGLAVSKNIQYF.

This rearrangement joins TRBV3-1 (or the pseudogene TRBV3-2) to TRBJ2-3; no firm D call. This CDR3 contains 13 residues. V gave up 4 bases and J gave up 4 bases, with 9 bases separating them. CDR1 and CDR2 from the germline V gene are LGHDT and YNNKEL (reference sequence). The CDR3 spells CASSRERPDTQYF. In DNA, the CDR3 is TGTGCCAGCAGCCGAGAGAGACCAGATACGCAGTATTTT.

V gene TRBV7-2 combines with J gene TRBJ2-7, with TRBD1 as a possible D gene (5 bases). CDR3 length equals 15 residues. Germline V gives CDR1 SGHTA, CDR2 FQGNSA. V lost 1 base to trimming and J lost 2 bases, with 12 bases between them. CDR3 nucleotides: TGTGCCAGCAGCTTAGGTCAGGGTGGGCCCTACGAGCAGTACTTC. This encodes CASSLGQGGPYEQYF.

J is TRBJ1-5 and V is TRBV7-2; unclear D gene. Germline V CDR1 and CDR2: SGHTA, FQGNSA. The CDR3 runs 13 residues. Trimming removed 2 bases at V and 4 bases at J, with 6 bases between. Here the CDR3 reads CASSLRGNQPQHF. CDR3 coding DNA: TGTGCCAGCAGCTTAAGAGGGAATCAGCCCCAGCATTTT.

This clone has a handful of counts. The rearrangement links TRBV2 to TRBJ1-2, with D possibly matching TRBD1 (5 bases). The CDR3 is made up of 12 amino acids. CDR1 and CDR2 from the germline V gene are SNHLY and FYNNEI. Trimming stripped 8 bases from V and 4 bases from J, with 11 bases between. DNA for the CDR3: TGTGCCAGCGGGGGACGGTCCTATGGCTACACCTTC. It encodes CASGGRSYGYTF.

This sequence joins TRBV19 and TRBJ2-3, with TRBD2 as a possible D gene (6 bases). Germline lookup yields CDR1 LNHDA and CDR2 SQIVND (reference sequence). CDR3 length: 14 amino acids. Trimming cost V 5 bases and J 0 bases, with 9 bases left between them. CDR3 protein: CASSSSVSTDTQYF. CDR3 bases: TGTGCCAGTAGTTCTAGCGTTAGCACAGATACGCAGTATTTT.

This chain uses TRBV7-9 with TRBJ2-7; D is unclear. Germline-derived CDR1 and CDR2 are SEHNR and FQNEAQ (reference sequence). Deletions cut 5 bases from V and 4 bases from J, with 12 bases between. The CDR3 extends over 13 amino acids. CDR3 protein: CASSPPLGYEQYF. The CDR3 nucleotides are TGTGCCAGCAGCCCACCCTTAGGGTACGAGCAGTACTTC.

The V gene is TRBV6-6, the J gene TRBJ2-1, with D possibly being TRBD1 or TRBD2 (5 bases each). CDR3 size: 14 residues. Germline lookup yields CDR1 MNHNY and CDR2 SVGAGI (reference sequence). Trimming left V 0 bases short and J 10 bases short, with 13 bases between. CDR3 protein: CASSYSRDRKEQFF. The CDR3 DNA reads as TGTGCCAGCAGTTACTCGAGGGACCGCAAGGAGCAGTTCTTC.

The chain combines TRBV11-2 with TRBJ2-5; 7 positions match TRBD1. CDR1 and CDR2 from the germline V gene are SGHAT and FQNNGV. V was clipped by 5 bases and J by 4 bases; unmatched bases: 4. This CDR3 is built from 13 residues. In DNA, the CDR3 is TGTGCCAGCAGCCCGGGACAGCGAGAGACCCAGTACTTC. It translates to CASSPGQRETQYF.

The rearrangement uses TRBV11-2 and TRBJ2-5; D not resolved. The germline V and J ends were trimmed by 5 bases and 3 bases, with 10 bases remaining between them. This CDR3 spans 13 amino acids. Per the germline V gene, CDR1 is SGHAT and CDR2 is FQNNGV. CDR3 in amino acids: CASSLTIKETQYF. The CDR3 DNA follows: TGTGCCAGCAGCCTAACAATCAAAGAGACCCAGTACTTC.

The chain carries TRBV5-4 and TRBJ2-3; 7 bases match TRBD2. Germline-derived CDR1 and CDR2 are SGHNT and YYREEE (reference sequence). The CDR3 is 15 residues long. Trimming removed 0 bases from V and 4 bases from J; junction bases left unmatched: 5. Here the CDR3 reads CASSLVASGPDTQYF. The CDR3 bases are TGTGCCAGCAGCTTGGTGGCTAGCGGCCCAGATACGCAGTATTTT.

The rearrangement joins TRBV10-1 to TRBJ2-5; D is perhaps TRBD2 (5 bases). V was cut by 2 bases and J by 4 bases, with 8 bases left in between. Germline V lookup: CDR1 WNHNN, CDR2 SYGVQD (reference sequence). The CDR3 is 13 residues long. The CDR3 nucleotides are TGCGCCAGCAGTGAGGACGCGGGAGAGACCCAGTACTTC. Translated: CASSEDAGETQYF.

The chain carries TRBV11-2 and TRBJ2-1; 9 bases are shared with TRBD2. The CDR3 length is 16 residues. Per the germline V gene, CDR1 is SGHAT and CDR2 is FQNNGV. V gave up 1 base and J gave up 3 bases; unmatched junction bases: 4. CDR3 sequence (DNA): TGTGCCAGCAGCTTAGGGAAAGCGGGAGGCTACAATGAGCAGTTCTTC. The encoded protein is CASSLGKAGGYNEQFF.

This rearrangement joins TRBV6-2 or TRBV6-3 to TRBJ2-7, with a tentative D call TRBD1 (6 bases). The germline V gene encodes CDR1 MNHEY and CDR2 SVGEGT. Trimming took off 0 bases at V and 6 bases at J, with 18 bases between the two ends. This CDR3 has 16 amino acids. DNA of the CDR3: TGTGCCAGCAGTTACTCAAAACAGGGTCGCTCTCTCGAGCAGTACTTC. It codes for CASSYSKQGRSLEQYF.

The chain uses TRBV19 and TRBJ2-1; D is possibly TRBD1 (6 bases). The CDR3 contains 15 residues. Trimming took 3 bases from V and 7 from J, leaving 16 bases between them. From germline, CDR1 is LNHDA and CDR2 SQIVND (reference sequence). For the CDR3, the DNA is TGTGCCAGTAGTATTGAGGGGGTGTCGTTTAATGAGCAGTTCTTC. This sequence encodes CASSIEGVSFNEQFF.

V gene TRBV2 combines with J gene TRBJ1-5; TRBD1 matches 9 bases. CDR1 and CDR2 from the germline V gene are SNHLY and FYNNEI. V lost 5 bases and J lost 3; bases outside the gene matches: 2. The CDR3 covers 14 residues. The CDR3 DNA sequence: TGTGCCAGCAGTCGGGACAGGGACAATCAGCCCCAGCATTTT. Encoded protein: CASSRDRDNQPQHF.

The sample holds one count of this clone. The chain is built from TRBV5-6 and TRBJ2-1; D gene unclear. Germline CDR1 SGHDT, CDR2 YYEEEE. Trimming cost V 2 bases and J 0 bases, with 9 bases left between them. This CDR3 region has 15 residues. CDR3 residues: CASSFMGSSYNEQFF. The CDR3 coding sequence is TGTGCCAGCAGCTTCATGGGAAGCTCCTACAATGAGCAGTTCTTC.